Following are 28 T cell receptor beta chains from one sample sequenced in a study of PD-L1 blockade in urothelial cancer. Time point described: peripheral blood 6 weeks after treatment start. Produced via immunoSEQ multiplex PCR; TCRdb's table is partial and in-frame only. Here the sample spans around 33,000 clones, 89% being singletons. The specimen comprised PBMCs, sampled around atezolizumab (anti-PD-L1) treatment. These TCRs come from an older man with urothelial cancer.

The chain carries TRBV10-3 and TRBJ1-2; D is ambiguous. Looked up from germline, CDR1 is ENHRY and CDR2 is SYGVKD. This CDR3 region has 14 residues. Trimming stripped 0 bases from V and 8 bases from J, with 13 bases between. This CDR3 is CAISESPLLLGYTF. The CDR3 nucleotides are TGTGCCATCAGTGAGTCCCCCCTGCTACTAGGCTACACCTTC.

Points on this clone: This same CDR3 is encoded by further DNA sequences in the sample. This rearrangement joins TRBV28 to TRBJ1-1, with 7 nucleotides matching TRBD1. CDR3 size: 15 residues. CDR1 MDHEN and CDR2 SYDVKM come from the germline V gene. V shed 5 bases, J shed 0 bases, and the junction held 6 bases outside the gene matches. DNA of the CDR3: TGTGCCAGCAGTCCTCCGACAGGGATGAACACTGAAGCTTTCTTT. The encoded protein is CASSPPTGMNTEAFF.

In DNA, the CDR3 is TGTGCCAGCAGCATGAGGGGGCCCTCTGGAAACACCATATATTTT. Protein product: CASSMRGPSGNTIYF. This chain links TRBV7-8 with TRBJ1-3; 7 bases agree with TRBD1. CDR1 and CDR2 (germline): SGHVS, FQNEAQ. Unmatched junction bases numbered 4, after V lost 5 bases and J lost 0 bases. The CDR3 covers 15 residues.

This chain's CDR3 is CASSQVALRSGRPTDTQYF. CDR3 bases: TGTGCCAGCAGCCAAGTGGCATTAAGAAGCGGGAGACCTACAGATACGCAGTATTTT. The V call is TRBV14, the J call TRBJ2-3, with 8 bases that match TRBD2. Germline V gene lookup returns CDR1 SGHDN and CDR2 FVKESK. The CDR3 totals 19 residues. Trimming removed 1 base from V and 3 bases from J; junction bases left unmatched: 15.

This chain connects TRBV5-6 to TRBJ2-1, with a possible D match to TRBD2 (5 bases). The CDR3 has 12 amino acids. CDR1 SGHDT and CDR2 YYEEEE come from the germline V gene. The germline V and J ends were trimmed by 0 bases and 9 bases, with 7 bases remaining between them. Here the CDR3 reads CASSLGRSEQFF. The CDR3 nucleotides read TGTGCCAGCAGCTTGGGGAGGAGTGAGCAGTTCTTC.

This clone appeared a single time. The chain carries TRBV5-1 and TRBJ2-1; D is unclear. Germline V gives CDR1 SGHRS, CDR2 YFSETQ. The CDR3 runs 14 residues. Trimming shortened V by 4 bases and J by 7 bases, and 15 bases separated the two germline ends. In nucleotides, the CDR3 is TGCGCCAGCAGCCTGTCAGTGGTAATGAATGAGCAGTTCTTC. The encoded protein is CASSLSVVMNEQFF.

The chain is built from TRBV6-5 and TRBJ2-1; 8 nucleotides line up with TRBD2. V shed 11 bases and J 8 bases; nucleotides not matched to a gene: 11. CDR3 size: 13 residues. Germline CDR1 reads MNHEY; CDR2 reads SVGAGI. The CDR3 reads CAERERENDEQFF. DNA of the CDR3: TGTGCCGAACGAGAGCGGGAGAACGATGAGCAGTTCTTC.

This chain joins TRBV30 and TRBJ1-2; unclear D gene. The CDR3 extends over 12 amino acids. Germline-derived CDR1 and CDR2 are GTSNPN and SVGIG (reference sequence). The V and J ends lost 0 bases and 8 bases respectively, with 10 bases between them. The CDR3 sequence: CAWSVLPRGYTF. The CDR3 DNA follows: TGTGCCTGGAGTGTACTCCCAAGAGGCTACACCTTC.

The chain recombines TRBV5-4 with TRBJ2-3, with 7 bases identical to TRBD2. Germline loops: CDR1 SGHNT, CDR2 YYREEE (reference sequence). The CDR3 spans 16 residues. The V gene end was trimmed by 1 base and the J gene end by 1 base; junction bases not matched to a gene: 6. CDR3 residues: CASSLSPSGGTDTQYF. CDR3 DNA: TGTGCCAGCAGCTTGAGCCCCAGCGGGGGCACAGATACGCAGTATTTT.

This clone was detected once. The CDR3 spells CASGSQGSSYEQYF. CDR3 sequence (DNA): TGTGCTAGTGGTTCTCAGGGTTCTTCCTACGAGCAGTACTTC. The rearrangement joins TRBV12-5 to TRBJ2-7; weak D call: TRBD1 (5 bases). Germline values: CDR1 LGHNT, CDR2 FRNRAP. This CDR3 has 14 residues. The V gene lost 4 bases and the J gene lost 1 base, with 11 bases spanning the gap.

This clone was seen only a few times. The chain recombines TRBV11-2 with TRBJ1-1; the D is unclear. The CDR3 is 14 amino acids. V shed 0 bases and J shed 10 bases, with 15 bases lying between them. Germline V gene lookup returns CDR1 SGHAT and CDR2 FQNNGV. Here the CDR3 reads CASSLDFGGYPAFF. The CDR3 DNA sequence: TGTGCCAGCAGCTTAGATTTCGGAGGGTATCCAGCTTTCTTT.

Here the CDR3 reads CASSSRGDSGANVLTF. The DNA of the CDR3 is TGTGCCAGCAGCAGCCGGGGGGACTCTGGGGCCAACGTCCTGACTTTC. The chain couples TRBV9 to TRBJ2-6; 7 nucleotides align to TRBD2. The CDR3 consists of 16 residues. Germline V gene data show CDR1 as SGDLS and CDR2 as YYNGEE. J lost 0 bases, V lost 4 bases, and 4 bases had no gene match.

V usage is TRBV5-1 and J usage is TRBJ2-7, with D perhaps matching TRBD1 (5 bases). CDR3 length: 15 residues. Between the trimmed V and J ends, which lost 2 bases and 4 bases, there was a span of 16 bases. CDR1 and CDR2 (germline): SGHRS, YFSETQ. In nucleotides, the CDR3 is TGCGCCAGCAGCTTTTCGCAGGGTAATTCGTACGAGCAGTACTTC. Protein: CASSFSQGNSYEQYF.

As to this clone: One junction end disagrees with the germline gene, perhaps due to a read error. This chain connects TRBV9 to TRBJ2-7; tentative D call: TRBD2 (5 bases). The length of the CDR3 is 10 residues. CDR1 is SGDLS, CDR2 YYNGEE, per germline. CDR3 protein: CASSSRASEF. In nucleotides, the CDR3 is TGTGCCAGCAGCTCGCGGGCCTCGGAATTC.

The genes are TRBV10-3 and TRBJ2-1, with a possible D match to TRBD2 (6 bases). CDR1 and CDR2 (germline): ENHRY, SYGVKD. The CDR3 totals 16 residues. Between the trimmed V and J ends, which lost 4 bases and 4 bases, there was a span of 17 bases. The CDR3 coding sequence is TGTGCCATCAGTGGTCCTCCGGGGACTGGATACAATGAGCAGTTCTTC. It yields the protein CAISGPPGTGYNEQFF.

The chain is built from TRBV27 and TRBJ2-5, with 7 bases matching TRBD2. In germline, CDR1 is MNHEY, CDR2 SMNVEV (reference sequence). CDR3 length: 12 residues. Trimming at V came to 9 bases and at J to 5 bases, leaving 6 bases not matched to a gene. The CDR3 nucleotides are TGTGCCAGTATAGCGGGTGGCGAGACCCAGTACTTC. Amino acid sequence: CASIAGGETQYF.

This chain's CDR3 is CASSSTSGWSYEQYF. The CDR3 coding sequence is TGTGCCAGCAGCTCGACTAGCGGGTGGTCCTACGAGCAGTACTTC. This chain joins TRBV7-2 and TRBJ2-7; 10 bases match TRBD2. CDR3 length: 15 residues. Germline V lookup: CDR1 SGHTA, CDR2 FQGNSA. The ends lost 4 bases at V and 1 base at J; junction bases unmatched: 4.

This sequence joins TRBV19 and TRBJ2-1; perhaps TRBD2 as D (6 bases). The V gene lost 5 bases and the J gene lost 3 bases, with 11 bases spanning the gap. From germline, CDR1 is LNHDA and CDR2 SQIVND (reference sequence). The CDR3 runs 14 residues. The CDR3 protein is CASSAAGLYNEQFF. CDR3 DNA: TGTGCCAGTAGTGCCGCGGGACTCTACAATGAGCAGTTCTTC. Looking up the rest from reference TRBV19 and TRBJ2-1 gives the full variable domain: DGGITQSPKYLFRKEGQNVTLSCEQNLNHDAMYWYRQDPGQGLRLIYYSQIVNDFQKGDIAEGYSVSREKKESFPLTVTSAQKNPTAFYLCASSAAGLYNEQFFGPGTRLTVL.

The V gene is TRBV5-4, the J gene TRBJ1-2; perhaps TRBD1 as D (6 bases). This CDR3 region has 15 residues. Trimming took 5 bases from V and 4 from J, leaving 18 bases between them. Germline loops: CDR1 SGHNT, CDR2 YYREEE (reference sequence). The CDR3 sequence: CASRPYGGPPYGYTF. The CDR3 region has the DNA TGTGCCAGCAGGCCCTATGGGGGCCCTCCCTATGGCTACACCTTC.

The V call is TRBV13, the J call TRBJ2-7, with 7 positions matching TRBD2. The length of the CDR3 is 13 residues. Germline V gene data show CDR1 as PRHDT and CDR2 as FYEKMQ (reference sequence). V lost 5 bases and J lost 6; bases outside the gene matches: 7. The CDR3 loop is CASSPGGGGEQYF. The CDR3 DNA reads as TGTGCCAGCAGCCCGGGGGGTGGGGGCGAGCAGTACTTC.

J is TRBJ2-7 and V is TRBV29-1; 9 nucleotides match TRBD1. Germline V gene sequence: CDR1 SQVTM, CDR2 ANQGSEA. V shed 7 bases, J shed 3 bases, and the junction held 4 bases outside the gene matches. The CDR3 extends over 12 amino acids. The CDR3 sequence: CSAGTGIYEQYF. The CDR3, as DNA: TGCAGCGCCGGGACAGGGATCTACGAGCAGTACTTC.

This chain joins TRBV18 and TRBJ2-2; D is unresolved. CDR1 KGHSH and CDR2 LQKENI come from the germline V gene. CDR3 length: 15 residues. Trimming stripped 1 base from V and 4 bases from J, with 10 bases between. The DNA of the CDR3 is TGTGCCAGCTCACCACTGACCACAGCCACCGGGGAGCTGTTTTTT. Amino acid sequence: CASSPLTTATGELFF.

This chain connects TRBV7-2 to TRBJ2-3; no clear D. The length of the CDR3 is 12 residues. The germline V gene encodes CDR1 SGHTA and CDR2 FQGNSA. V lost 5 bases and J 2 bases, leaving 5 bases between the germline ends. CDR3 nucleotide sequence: TGTGCCAGCAGCCAAAACACAGATACGCAGTATTTT. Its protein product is CASSQNTDTQYF.

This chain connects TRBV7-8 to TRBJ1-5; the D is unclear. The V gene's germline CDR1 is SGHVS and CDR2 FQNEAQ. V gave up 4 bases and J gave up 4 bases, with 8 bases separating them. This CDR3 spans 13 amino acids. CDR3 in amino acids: CASSSSGNQPQHF. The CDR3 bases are TGTGCCAGCAGCTCCTCAGGAAATCAGCCCCAGCATTTT.

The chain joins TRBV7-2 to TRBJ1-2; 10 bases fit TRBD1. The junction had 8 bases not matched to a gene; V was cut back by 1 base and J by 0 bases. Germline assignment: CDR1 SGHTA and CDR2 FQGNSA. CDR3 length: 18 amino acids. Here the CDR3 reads CASSLVGGTGASNYGYTF. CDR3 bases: TGTGCCAGCAGCTTAGTGGGGGGGACAGGGGCGTCTAACTATGGCTACACCTTC.

The CDR3 DNA reads TGTGCCATCAGTGATGGCGGGAAGTTCTACAATGAGCAGTTCTTC. Translating gives CAISDGGKFYNEQFF. The chain uses TRBV10-3 and TRBJ2-1; D possibly corresponds to TRBD2 (6 bases). Trimming pared 3 bases from V and 3 bases from J, leaving 12 bases between. The V gene's germline CDR1 is ENHRY and CDR2 SYGVKD. This CDR3 comprises 15 residues.

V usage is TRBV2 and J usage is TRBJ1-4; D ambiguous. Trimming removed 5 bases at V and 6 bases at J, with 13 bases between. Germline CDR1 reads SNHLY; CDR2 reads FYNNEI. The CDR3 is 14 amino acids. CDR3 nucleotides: TGTGCCAGCAGTCTTGCAGGCCAGGATGAAAAACTGTTTTTT. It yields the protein CASSLAGQDEKLFF.

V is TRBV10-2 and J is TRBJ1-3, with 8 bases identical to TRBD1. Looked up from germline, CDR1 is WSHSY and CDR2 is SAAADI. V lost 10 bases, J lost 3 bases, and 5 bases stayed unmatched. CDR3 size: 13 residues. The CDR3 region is CATGTGGGNTIYF. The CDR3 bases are TGCGCCACCGGGACAGGCGGTGGAAACACCATATATTTT.